This T cell receptor beta chain was profiled in a study of response to subunit inactivated influenza vaccine. Only a few counts were recorded for this clonotype. Each CDR3 protein gets one entry after TCRdb re-called the RT-PCR reads with MiXCR. The table shows 610,000 or so distinct CDR3 sequences, with 11% to 15% occurring only once. CDR3 length: 12 amino acids. Per germline, CDR1 MNHEY and CDR2 SVGAGI. V lost 0 bases to trimming and J lost 10 bases, with 7 bases between them. The origin of this receptor is a man aged 50-60 years who received an inactivated influenza vaccine. This rearrangement joins TRBV6-5 to TRBJ2-1; D is undetermined. Sample: PBMCs from blood, taken 11 to 12 days after vaccination. CDR3 sequence (DNA): TGTGCCAGCAGTTACTCAACCGGCGAGCAGTTCTTC. Translation: CASSYSTGEQFF.